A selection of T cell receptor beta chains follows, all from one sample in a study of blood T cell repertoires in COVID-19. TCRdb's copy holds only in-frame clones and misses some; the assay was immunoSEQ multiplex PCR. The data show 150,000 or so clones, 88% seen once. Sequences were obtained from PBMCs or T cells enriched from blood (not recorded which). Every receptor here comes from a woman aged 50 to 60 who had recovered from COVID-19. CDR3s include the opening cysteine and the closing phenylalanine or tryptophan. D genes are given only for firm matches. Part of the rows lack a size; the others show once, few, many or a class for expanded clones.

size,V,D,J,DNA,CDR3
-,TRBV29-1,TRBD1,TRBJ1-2,TGCAGCGCCGCGGACAGGGTTAGGTATGGCTACACCTTC,CSAADRVRYGYTF
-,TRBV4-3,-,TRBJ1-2,TGCGCCAGCAGCCAGACAACAGGGAAGCGCTATGGCTACACCTTC,CASSQTTGKRYGYTF
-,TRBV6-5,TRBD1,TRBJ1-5,TGTGCCAGCGGCGACAGGGTAGCGGGAAATCAGCCCCAGCATTTT,CASGDRVAGNQPQHF
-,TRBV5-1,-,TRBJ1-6,TGCGCCAGCAGCTTGGACGGGTCCTATAATTCACCCCTCCACTTT,CASSLDGSYNSPLHF
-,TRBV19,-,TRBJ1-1,TGTGCCAGTAGACAGAACACTGAAGCTTTCTTT,CASRQNTEAFF
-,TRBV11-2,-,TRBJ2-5,TGTGCCAGCAGCCTCCCGGGCGGGGCCGACACCCAGTACTTC,CASSLPGGADTQYF
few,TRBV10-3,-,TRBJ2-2,TGTGCCACCACTGGGACACCTGAAACCGGGGAGCTGTTTTTT,CATTGTPETGELFF
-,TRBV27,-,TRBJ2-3,TGTGCCAGCACCATCGGAGATACGCAGTATTTT,CASTIGDTQYF
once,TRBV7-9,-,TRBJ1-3,TGTGCCAGCAGCGCCGTCGGGGGGAGCAACACCATATATTTT,CASSAVGGSNTIYF
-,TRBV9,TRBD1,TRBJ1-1,TGTGCCAGCAGCGTAGCGAACGGGAACTTAGGACAGGGAGACACTGAAGCTTTCTTT,CASSVANGNLGQGDTEAFF
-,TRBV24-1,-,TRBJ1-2,TGTGCCACCAGTCAAGAGGGGGACTATGGCTACACCTTC,CATSQEGDYGYTF
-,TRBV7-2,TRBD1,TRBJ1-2,TGTGCCAGCAGCGCCTACAGGGGGAACTATGGCTACACCTTC,CASSAYRGNYGYTF